These 32 T cell receptor beta chains were all obtained from the same sample, sequenced in a study of shared clonotypes between healthy human individuals. The data were produced by immunoSEQ multiplex PCR, yet TCRdb's version contains in-frame clones alone and is incomplete. This sample has approximately 2.3 million clones, with about 92% found just once. The source material was naive CD4+ T cells from PBMCs. Specified subset: CD45RA+ positively selected. Receptor source: a man younger than 35 in good health. Some clones in this sample may be carry-over from other donors' samples.

The chain has TRBV2 and TRBJ2-7, with D tentatively TRBD1 (5 bases). Germline CDR1 and CDR2: SNHLY and FYNNEI. V was trimmed by 4 bases and J by 0 bases, leaving 13 bases between them. This CDR3 has 15 amino acids. CDR3 DNA sequence: TGTGCCAGCAGTGTTAGGGCAGGGTCCTCCTACGAGCAGTACTTC. This translates into CASSVRAGSSYEQYF.

This chain uses TRBV7-3 with TRBJ2-7, with TRBD2 matching 12 bases. This CDR3 is 17 amino acids long. Per the germline V gene, CDR1 is SGHTA and CDR2 is FQGTGA. The ends lost 0 bases at V and 9 bases at J; junction bases unmatched: 12. The CDR3 bases are TGTGCCAGCAGCTTAACCACTAAGGGCGGACTAGCGGGGCCGCAGTACTTC. It specifies CASSLTTKGGLAGPQYF.

Note on this clone: Different DNA sequences within this sample yield the same CDR3. The chain employs TRBV9 and TRBJ2-3; D not resolved. Trimming removed 0 bases at V and 4 bases at J, with 6 bases between. The V gene's germline CDR1 is SGDLS and CDR2 YYNGEE. The CDR3 spans 13 residues. The chain's CDR3 is CASSVEGADTQYF. The CDR3 coding sequence is TGTGCCAGCAGCGTAGAGGGCGCAGATACGCAGTATTTT.

This rearrangement joins TRBV7-9 to TRBJ2-7; 7 bases match TRBD1. The CDR3 has 15 residues. V was clipped by 1 base and J by 0 bases; unmatched bases: 3. Germline-derived CDR1 and CDR2 are SEHNR and FQNEAQ (reference sequence). The CDR3 DNA reads as TGTGCCAGCAGCTTAGATGCAGGGGGCTCCTACGAGCAGTACTTC. Protein product: CASSLDAGGSYEQYF.

A remark on this clone: Other DNA sequences of this sample code for an identical CDR3. The chain uses TRBV7-2 and TRBJ2-1; 9 bases are a match to TRBD2. CDR3 size: 14 residues. The V and J ends lost 4 bases and 7 bases, in that order; junction bases with no gene match: 5. Germline CDR1 SGHTA, CDR2 FQGNSA. In nucleotides, the CDR3 is TGTGCCAGCAGCTCGGGACTAGCTAGGAATGAGCAGTTCTTC. Amino acids: CASSSGLARNEQFF.

This chain joins TRBV14 and TRBJ2-3, with 10 bases identical to TRBD1. Looked up from germline, CDR1 is SGHDN and CDR2 is FVKESK. With V trimmed by 5 bases and J by 6 bases, 11 bases remained unmatched. CDR3 size: 16 residues. The CDR3: CASSILLRQGADTQYF. DNA of the CDR3: TGTGCCAGCAGCATTCTTCTGAGACAGGGGGCGGATACGCAGTATTTT.

The chain employs TRBV28 and TRBJ2-1; D uncertain. The germline gives CDR1 MDHEN, CDR2 SYDVKM. The CDR3 is 16 amino acids. The V and J ends lost 1 base and 7 bases respectively, with 17 bases between them. The CDR3 sequence is CASSLSRLGGSNEQFF. The DNA for the CDR3 is TGTGCCAGCAGTTTATCCCGACTGGGCGGTTCGAATGAGCAGTTCTTC.

V gene TRBV19 combines with J gene TRBJ2-6; D uncertain. V was shortened by 1 base and J by 2 bases, with 6 bases between the two germline ends. This CDR3 has 15 amino acids. Germline CDR1 is LNHDA and CDR2 is SQIVND (reference sequence). The CDR3 coding sequence is TGTGCCAGTAGTATAGTGACCGCTGGGGCCAACGTCCTGACTTTC. Amino acid sequence: CASSIVTAGANVLTF. Variable domain in full (rest from reference TRBV19 and TRBJ2-6): DGGITQSPKYLFRKEGQNVTLSCEQNLNHDAMYWYRQDPGQGLRLIYYSQIVNDFQKGDIAEGYSVSREKKESFPLTVTSAQKNPTAFYLCASSIVTAGANVLTFGAGSRLTVL.

The V and J genes are TRBV7-2 and TRBJ1-5; D remains ambiguous. CDR3 length: 14 amino acids. Trimming cost V 4 bases and J 3 bases, with 10 bases left between them. CDR1 is SGHTA and CDR2 is FQGNSA in the germline V gene. CDR3 amino acids: CASSWVGINQPQHF. In DNA, the CDR3 is TGTGCCAGCAGCTGGGTCGGGATCAATCAGCCCCAGCATTTT.

Remarks on this clone: This sample includes further DNA sequences coding for the same CDR3. The genes are TRBV20-1 and TRBJ2-7, with D uncertain. CDR3 length equals 10 residues. Looked up from germline, CDR1 is DFQATT and CDR2 is SNEGSKA (reference sequence). V shed 5 bases and J shed 3 bases, with 5 bases lying between them. The CDR3 loop is CSAGFYEQYF. CDR3 sequence (DNA): TGCAGTGCTGGCTTCTACGAGCAGTACTTC.

The rearrangement uses TRBV28 and TRBJ2-5; 8 bases are shared with TRBD2. Losses at the gene ends were 4 bases for V and 5 bases for J; bases not matched to a gene: 6. CDR1 and CDR2 from the germline V gene are MDHEN and SYDVKM. The CDR3 spans 14 residues. The CDR3 nucleotides read TGTGCCAGCAGTTCGACCCGGGAGGGTGAGACCCAGTACTTC. It specifies CASSSTREGETQYF. Combining the CDR3 with reference TRBV28 and TRBJ2-5 gives the whole variable domain DVKVTQSSRYLVKRTGEKVFLECVQDMDHENMFWYRQDPGLGLRLIYFSYDVKMKEKGDIPEGYSVSREKKERFSLILESASTNQTSMYLCASSSTREGETQYFGPGTRLLVL.

The rearrangement uses TRBV7-9 and TRBJ2-1; 7 nucleotides line up with TRBD2. This CDR3 has 17 amino acids. Germline V lookup: CDR1 SEHNR, CDR2 FQNEAQ (reference sequence). V lost 1 base and J lost 0; bases outside the gene matches: 6. In nucleotides, the CDR3 is TGTGCCAGCAGCTTAGGGCTAGCGGTCAGCTCCTACAATGAGCAGTTCTTC. Protein: CASSLGLAVSSYNEQFF.

This clone was observed a single time. A much larger clone differs by one base, so this may be a read error. The sample carries other DNA sequences with the same CDR3. The genes are TRBV9 and TRBJ2-1; 9 nucleotides line up with TRBD2. The CDR3 consists of 15 residues. Germline CDR1 reads SGDLS; CDR2 reads YYNGEE. With 2 bases clipped from V and 2 bases from J, the junction kept 2 bases outside the gene matches. CDR3 coding DNA: TGTGCCAGCAGCGTTAGCGGGAGCCCCTACAATGAGCAGTTCTTC. Amino acid sequence: CASSVSGSPYNEQFF.

The genes are TRBV27 and TRBJ2-1; no reliable D call. This CDR3 contains 16 residues. V was pared by 6 bases and J by 7 bases, with 22 bases between. In germline, CDR1 is MNHEY, CDR2 SMNVEV (reference sequence). The chain's CDR3 is CASRGRITGIGNEQFF. CDR3 nucleotides: TGTGCCAGCAGAGGACGGATCACCGGTATCGGGAATGAGCAGTTCTTC.

The chain has TRBV5-4 and TRBJ2-7, with D perhaps matching TRBD2 (7 bases). Germline CDR1 reads SGHNT; CDR2 reads YYREEE (reference sequence). The CDR3 totals 15 residues. Trimming took off 4 bases at V and 1 base at J, with 15 bases between the two ends. CDR3 sequence: CASSGRGELSYEQYF. The CDR3 DNA reads as TGTGCCAGCAGCGGGAGGGGGGAGTTATCCTACGAGCAGTACTTC.

The genes are TRBV7-3 and TRBJ1-1; D is unresolved. Germline V gives CDR1 SGHTA, CDR2 FQGTGA. The germline V and J ends were trimmed by 5 bases and 1 base, with 11 bases remaining between them. The CDR3 runs to 14 residues. The CDR3 DNA is TGTGCCAGCAGCCACCAACCGGGGAACACTGAAGCTTTCTTT. Protein: CASSHQPGNTEAFF.

The CDR3 region has the DNA TGTGCCAGCTTCCAGCGCAACTGGGGCTACACCTTC. This translates into CASFQRNWGYTF. The V call is TRBV28, the J call TRBJ1-2; D not resolved. There are 12 residues in the CDR3. The V end was cut by 8 bases, the J end by 8 bases, with 15 bases between. Germline CDR1 reads MDHEN; CDR2 reads SYDVKM.

A word on this clone: In the same sample, other DNA sequences code for this CDR3. This rearrangement joins TRBV27 to TRBJ2-7; D gene unclear. CDR3 size: 13 residues. Trimming removed 3 bases from V and 3 bases from J, with 9 bases in between. Germline assignment: CDR1 MNHEY and CDR2 SMNVEV (reference sequence). In DNA form, the CDR3 reads TGTGCCAGCAGTTTGGTTTTGAGCTACGAGCAGTACTTC. Protein: CASSLVLSYEQYF.

The V gene is TRBV5-1, the J gene TRBJ1-2; D perhaps matches TRBD1 (5 bases). CDR3 length equals 14 residues. Per germline, CDR1 SGHRS and CDR2 YFSETQ. The V end lost 4 bases, the J end lost 4 bases, and 14 bases lay between the germline ends. CDR3 nucleotides: TGCGCCAGCAGCGGGATCACAGGTGGCTATGGCTACACCTTC. Translation: CASSGITGGYGYTF.

This clone was found once. This CDR3 reads CASSLGLSQETQYF. The CDR3 bases are TGTGCCAGCAGCTTAGGACTGTCCCAAGAGACCCAGTACTTC. The chain employs TRBV7-9 and TRBJ2-5; unclear D gene. The CDR3 has 14 residues. Trimming removed 1 base from V and 1 base from J, with 7 bases in between. CDR1 is SEHNR and CDR2 is FQNEAQ in the germline V gene (reference sequence).

The chain employs TRBV4-2 and TRBJ2-3; D could derive from TRBD1 or TRBD2 (5 bases each). The CDR3 is made up of 13 amino acids. V lost 5 bases and J lost 4, with 10 bases in between. CDR1 is LGHNA, CDR2 YNFKEQ, per germline. The CDR3 here is CASSYGTPDTQYF. For the CDR3, the DNA is TGTGCCAGCAGCTACGGGACCCCAGATACGCAGTATTTT.

V is TRBV23-1 and J is TRBJ1-4; D ambiguous. TRBV23-1 is noted as an ORF with a role that remains uncertain. V dropped 0 bases and J dropped 0 bases, with 8 bases sitting between them. This CDR3 spans 16 amino acids. The CDR3 DNA sequence: TGCGCCAGCAGTCAATCGAGGGATTCAACTAATGAAAAACTGTTTTTT. Protein product: CASSQSRDSTNEKLFF.

The genes are TRBV27 and TRBJ2-7; a weak D match, TRBD2 (6 bases). The CDR3 consists of 14 residues. CDR1 is MNHEY, CDR2 SMNVEV, per germline (reference sequence). Deletions cut 4 bases from V and 6 bases from J, with 16 bases between. The CDR3 sequence: CASSSRDSGAEQYF. The CDR3 DNA is TGTGCCAGCAGTTCCCGGGACTCTGGTGCCGAGCAGTACTTC.

V is TRBV4-1 and J is TRBJ1-2, with TRBD1 identical over 7 bases. From germline, CDR1 is MGHRA and CDR2 YSYEKL. The CDR3 loop spans 15 amino acids. V trimming: 8 bases; J trimming: 2 bases; junction bases outside the gene matches: 11. CDR3 nucleotide sequence: TGCGCCAGCGGGACAACCGGGACAGCGAACTATGGCTACACCTTC. Protein sequence: CASGTTGTANYGYTF.

The rearrangement links TRBV2 to TRBJ2-1; no firm D call. V lost 0 bases and J 4 bases, leaving 10 bases between the germline ends. Germline-derived CDR1 and CDR2 are SNHLY and FYNNEI. This CDR3 contains 15 residues. CDR3 in amino acids: CASSEATSVYNEQFF. The CDR3 DNA reads as TGTGCCAGCAGTGAAGCCACCTCAGTATACAATGAGCAGTTCTTC.

This sequence joins TRBV6-1 and TRBJ1-5, with unresolved D. Trimming removed 7 bases from V and 6 bases from J, with 16 bases in between. The CDR3 covers 14 residues. Per the germline V gene, CDR1 is MNHNS and CDR2 is SASEGT. CDR3: CASTPGPWGQPQHF. The CDR3 nucleotides read TGTGCCAGCACCCCCGGGCCCTGGGGTCAGCCCCAGCATTTT.

V is TRBV7-3 and J is TRBJ2-1, with D possibly TRBD1 on 6 matching bases. This CDR3 is built from 13 residues. Trimming shortened V by 5 bases and J by 7 bases, and 12 bases separated the two germline ends. Germline V gives CDR1 SGHTA, CDR2 FQGTGA. In DNA, the CDR3 is TGTGCCAGCAGCGGACAGCTTGGGAATGAGCAGTTCTTC. It yields the protein CASSGQLGNEQFF.

The genes are TRBV7-2 and TRBJ2-5; D might be TRBD2 (5 bases). Between the trimmed V and J ends, which lost 5 bases and 0 bases, there was a span of 10 bases. This CDR3 spans 14 amino acids. Germline V gene sequence: CDR1 SGHTA, CDR2 FQGNSA. The CDR3 DNA follows: TGTGCCAGCAGCCCATGGACTTACCAAGAGACCCAGTACTTC. Encoded protein: CASSPWTYQETQYF.

This chain links TRBV5-1 with TRBJ2-7; 11 nucleotides match TRBD1. The germline gives CDR1 SGHRS, CDR2 YFSETQ. The V and J ends lost 3 bases and 3 bases, in that order; junction bases with no gene match: 11. The CDR3 extends over 17 amino acids. The CDR3 DNA reads TGCGCCAGCAGCTCGAGCCGGACAGGGGGCGGATTCTACGAGCAGTACTTC. It yields the protein CASSSSRTGGGFYEQYF.

The chain recombines TRBV9 with TRBJ2-3; TRBD2 aligns across 8 bases. Germline CDR1 reads SGDLS; CDR2 reads YYNGEE. The CDR3 sequence is 15 residues long. V dropped 3 bases and J dropped 6; count of bases not matched to a gene: 9. The CDR3 protein is CASSAHREGLDTQYF. The CDR3 nucleotides are TGTGCCAGCAGCGCCCACCGGGAGGGCCTGGATACGCAGTATTTT. Combining the CDR3 with reference TRBV9 and TRBJ2-3 gives the whole variable domain DSGVTQTPKHLITATGQRVTLRCSPRSGDLSVYWYQQSLDQGLQFLIQYYNGEERAKGNILERFSAQQFPDLHSELNLSSLELGDSALYFCASSAHREGLDTQYFGPGTRLTVL.

The chain couples TRBV7-9 to TRBJ2-7; maybe TRBD1 (6 bases). There are 13 residues in the CDR3. With 9 bases removed from V and 3 bases from J, the gap between germline ends came to 15 bases. Per the germline V gene, CDR1 is SEHNR and CDR2 is FQNEAQ (reference sequence). CDR3 DNA sequence: TGTGCCAGTGGCAGGGGTCCAGACTACGAGCAGTACTTC. Amino acids: CASGRGPDYEQYF.

The chain recombines TRBV5-8 with TRBJ2-5, with 13 bases lining up with TRBD2. The CDR3 runs to 16 residues. Per germline, CDR1 SGHTS and CDR2 YDEGEE. V shed 4 bases, J shed 5 bases, and the junction held 8 bases outside the gene matches. CDR3 nucleotides: TGTGCCAGCAGCAGCGGGACTAGCGGGATGAGGGAGACCCAGTACTTC. It translates to CASSSGTSGMRETQYF.